This T cell receptor beta chain stems from a study of cytomegalovirus exposure and HLA in healthy donors. Turning to the study itself: Some 85 million unique TCRs, all from HLA-typed donors, were included in an early release of the data. Study-wide results and caveats: In vitro confirmation showed three CMV-associated chains to be CMV antigen specific. Earlier analysis found most TCR beta V segments productive about 90% or about 30% of the time.

The PCR made use of 60 Vbeta and 13 Jbeta primers. Produced via immunoSEQ multiplex PCR; TCRdb's table is partial and in-frame only. The table includes fewer than 150,000 clones, about 80% detected once. V lost 0 bases and J lost 7; bases outside the gene matches: 7. Germline CDR1 MNHEY, CDR2 SVGAGI. The CDR3 is made up of 15 amino acids. In regard to this clone: What it recognizes is unknown.

Healthy donors of bone marrow made up the group. This receptor was obtained from a middle-aged man in good health and CMV-seronegative. The V gene is TRBV6-5, the J gene TRBJ2-7; 9 bases agree with TRBD1. The specimen sequenced was PBMCs. CDR3 nucleotides: TGTGCCAGCAGTTACTCGGGACAGGGCTCTCTAGAGCAGTACTTC. This codes for CASSYSGQGSLEQYF.